The entry below gives a single T cell receptor (beta chain) sequence along with its context. This sample is drawn from a study of cytotoxic CD8 clonotypes in ibrutinib-treated CLL. Looking at the study overall: Of the patients, roughly 10 were relapsed/refractory, under 16 treatment-naive and about 17 IGHV unmutated. Response samples were taken after a median of about 12 months on treatment, range 6 to 36. Mean yields were approximately 270,000 productive templates and over 85,000 productive rearrangements per sample.

TCR beta library input comprised roughly 2.2 micrograms of genomic DNA from cryopreserved PBMCs. The germline gives CDR1 MNHNY, CDR2 SVGAGI (reference sequence). CDR3 size: 13 residues. Between the trimmed V and J ends, which lost 6 bases and 0 bases, there was a span of 9 bases. Clones were sequenced by immunoSEQ multiplex PCR, and TCRdb holds only the in-frame ones, with some missing. The sample includes fewer than 70,000 clones, about 65% seen only once; the top ten take roughly two fifths. Sequences were derived from PBMCs, sampled after 12 months of ibrutinib treatment. This TCR derives from a human donor with chronic lymphocytic leukemia. The J gene is TRBJ2-7, the V gene TRBV6-6; tentative D call: TRBD1 (5 bases). This CDR3 reads CASRTADSYEQYF. CDR3 bases: TGTGCCAGCAGGACAGCTGACTCCTACGAGCAGTACTTC.